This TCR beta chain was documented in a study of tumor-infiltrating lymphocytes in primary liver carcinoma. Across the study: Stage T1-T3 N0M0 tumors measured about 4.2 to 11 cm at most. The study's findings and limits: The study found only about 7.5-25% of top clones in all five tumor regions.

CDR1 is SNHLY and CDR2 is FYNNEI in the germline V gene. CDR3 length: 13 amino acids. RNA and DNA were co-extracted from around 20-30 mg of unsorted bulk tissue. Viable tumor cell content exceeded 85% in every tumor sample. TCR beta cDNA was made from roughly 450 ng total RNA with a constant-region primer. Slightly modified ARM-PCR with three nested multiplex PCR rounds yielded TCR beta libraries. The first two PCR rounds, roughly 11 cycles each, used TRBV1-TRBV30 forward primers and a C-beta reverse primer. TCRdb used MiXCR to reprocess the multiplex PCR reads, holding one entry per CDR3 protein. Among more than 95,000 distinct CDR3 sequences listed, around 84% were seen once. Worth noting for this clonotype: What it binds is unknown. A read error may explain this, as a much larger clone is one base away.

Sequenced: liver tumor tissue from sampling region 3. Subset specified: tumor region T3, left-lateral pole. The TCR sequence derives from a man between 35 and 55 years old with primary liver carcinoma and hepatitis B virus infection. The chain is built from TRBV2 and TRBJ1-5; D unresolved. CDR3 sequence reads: CTSSELRNQPQHF. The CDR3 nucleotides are TGTACCAGCAGTGAATTACGCAATCAGCCCCAGCATTTT.